A selection of T cell receptor beta chains follows, all from one sample in a study of blood T cell repertoires in COVID-19. Repertoires were generated with immunoSEQ multiplex PCR, while TCRdb's copy carries only in-frame clones and drops some. The top ten clones hold about 4% of a sample with about 220,000 clones, roughly 89% of them seen once. Sequenced: PBMCs or T cells enriched from blood (not recorded which). The receptor set was obtained from a woman in her thirties or forties with acute COVID-19. CDR3s include the opening cysteine and the closing phenylalanine or tryptophan. Fields, in order: V gene, J gene, D gene, clone size, CDR3 protein, CDR3 DNA. A D gene is named only where the DNA matches it firmly. Clone sizes are given selectively: once, few, many, or a class where the clone is expanded.

>TRBV9|TRBJ1-3|TRBD1|NA
CASSVELQGAGNTIYF
TGTGCCAGCAGCGTAGAACTACAGGGGGCCGGAAACACCATATATTTT
>TRBV19|TRBJ2-3|TRBD1|NA
CASSIGGTGVTDTQYF
TGTGCCAGTAGTATAGGTGGGACAGGAGTTACAGATACGCAGTATTTT
>TRBV7-6|TRBJ1-5|NA|NA
CASSPQGVVQPQHF
TGTGCCAGCAGTCCGCAAGGGGTGGTTCAGCCCCAGCATTTT
>TRBV6-5|TRBJ1-5|NA|NA
CASSSGAYSNQPQHF
TGTGCCAGCAGTTCAGGGGCGTATAGCAATCAGCCCCAGCATTTT
>TRBV24-1|TRBJ1-2|TRBD1|NA
CATSQQGPHYGYTF
TGTGCCACCAGCCAACAGGGGCCTCACTATGGCTACACCTTC
>TRBV6-5|TRBJ1-5|NA|NA
CASTVREFNQPQHF
TGTGCCAGCACCGTCAGGGAATTCAATCAGCCCCAGCATTTT
>TRBV9|TRBJ1-2|NA|NA
CASSVADSLYGYTF
TGTGCCAGCAGCGTAGCCGACAGCCTTTATGGCTACACCTTC
>TRBV18|TRBJ1-1|NA|NA
CASSPEVGRGGTEAFF
TGTGCCAGCTCACCAGAGGTTGGCAGGGGAGGGACTGAAGCTTTCTTT
>TRBV9|TRBJ2-1|NA|NA
CASSAGTSFFISYNEQFF
TGTGCCAGCAGCGCGGGGACTTCCTTTTTCATCTCCTACAATGAGCAGTTCTTC
>TRBV2|TRBJ2-7|TRBD1|NA
CASSVGYRGSYEQYF
TGTGCCAGCAGTGTTGGGTACAGGGGATCCTACGAGCAGTACTTC
>TRBV11-2|TRBJ1-4|TRBD1|NA
CASSETRTGGGEKLFF
TGTGCCAGCAGCGAAACCAGGACAGGGGGCGGTGAAAAACTGTTTTTT
>TRBV14|TRBJ2-3|TRBD2|NA
CASSQAPAGFTDTQYF
TGTGCCAGCAGCCAAGCGCCAGCGGGGTTCACAGATACGCAGTATTTT
>TRBV6-6|TRBJ1-1|TRBD1|NA
CASSRRQGVLDTEAFF
TGTGCCAGCAGTCGAAGACAGGGCGTATTAGACACTGAAGCTTTCTTT
>TRBV18|TRBJ1-2|NA|NA
CASSEERSYGYTF
TGTGCCAGCTCTGAGGAGCGGAGCTATGGCTACACCTTC
>TRBV3-1/TRBV3-2|TRBJ2-5|TRBD2|NA
CASTLTSGGKETQYF
TGTGCCAGCACCCTGACTAGCGGGGGGAAGGAGACCCAGTACTTC
>TRBV5-5|TRBJ2-3|TRBD2|NA
CASSPRFGGVTDTQYF
TGTGCCAGCAGCCCGCGTTTCGGGGGGGTCACAGATACGCAGTATTTT
>TRBV6-5|TRBJ2-7|TRBD1|NA
CASRDRGLDEQYF
TGTGCCAGCAGGGACAGGGGGTTGGACGAGCAGTACTTC
>TRBV6-5|TRBJ2-3|TRBD1|NA
CASGLGQVRASTQYF
TGTGCCAGCGGACTCGGACAGGTCCGCGCATCGACGCAGTATTTT
>TRBV29-1|TRBJ2-1|NA|NA
CSVALRVIQGDEQFF
TGCAGCGTTGCCCTGAGGGTCATACAGGGCGATGAGCAGTTCTTC
>TRBV6-2/TRBV6-3|TRBJ1-4|NA|NA
CASSYGPSLNEKLFF
TGTGCCAGCAGTTACGGGCCGAGTTTGAATGAAAAACTGTTTTTT
>TRBV27|TRBJ2-2|NA|few
CASSLSIYRAGTGELFF
TGTGCCAGCAGTTTATCCATTTACAGAGCGGGCACCGGGGAGCTGTTTTTT
>TRBV10-3|TRBJ1-5|NA|NA
CAISESAGNQPQHF
TGTGCCATCAGTGAGTCGGCAGGCAATCAGCCCCAGCATTTT
>TRBV30|TRBJ1-1|TRBD1|NA
CAWSEPRGKRGTEAFF
TGTGCCTGGAGTGAACCCAGGGGGAAGAGGGGCACTGAAGCTTTCTTT
>TRBV18|TRBJ1-2|NA|NA
CASSPSGGRSNYGYTF
TGTGCCAGCTCACCAAGCGGGGGGCGCTCAAACTATGGCTACACCTTC
>TRBV6-1|TRBJ2-7|TRBD1|NA
CASSEGWTGEHEQYF
TGTGCCAGCAGTGAAGGTTGGACAGGGGAACACGAGCAGTACTTC
>TRBV7-2|TRBJ2-4|TRBD2|NA
CASSLTRGVLAKNIQYF
TGTGCCAGCAGCTTAACGCGGGGGGTCCTAGCCAAAAACATTCAGTACTTC
>TRBV7-6|TRBJ1-4|TRBD1|NA
CASSLGTGVFEKLFF
TGTGCCAGCAGCTTAGGGACAGGGGTTTTTGAAAAACTGTTTTTT
>TRBV6-5|TRBJ2-1|TRBD1|NA
CASLGAGQGPNEQFF
TGTGCCAGCCTTGGGGCGGGACAGGGCCCCAATGAGCAGTTCTTC
>TRBV11-2|TRBJ2-5|TRBD2|NA
CASSPGGVIPRETQYF
TGTGCCAGCAGCCCCGGGGGGGTCATTCCTAGGGAGACCCAGTACTTC
>TRBV29-1|TRBJ2-1|NA|NA
CSVEGPGKAEQFF
TGCAGCGTTGAAGGCCCAGGGAAGGCTGAGCAGTTCTTC
>TRBV6-1|TRBJ2-3|TRBD2|NA
CASSEAWNSLAGATDTQYF
TGTGCCAGCAGTGAAGCATGGAATTCATTAGCGGGCGCTACAGATACGCAGTATTTT
>TRBV7-8|TRBJ2-1|NA|NA
CASSRPPRGLSSYNEQFF
TGTGCCAGCAGCCGCCCTCCTAGGGGGTTGAGCTCCTACAATGAGCAGTTCTTC
>TRBV10-3|TRBJ1-5|NA|NA
CATRSGVGNQPQHF
TGTGCCACACGCTCAGGGGTTGGCAATCAGCCCCAGCATTTT
>TRBV5-1|TRBJ1-1|TRBD1|NA
CASSLQGAGTEAFF
TGCGCCAGCAGCTTGCAGGGGGCCGGGACTGAAGCTTTCTTT
>TRBV5-5|TRBJ1-4|NA|few
CASSLDSGPTNEKLFF
TGTGCCAGCAGCCTGGACAGCGGGCCAACTAATGAAAAACTGTTTTTT
>TRBV6-5|TRBJ1-1|NA|NA
CASETTGNTEAFF
TGTGCCAGCGAAACTACAGGGAACACTGAAGCTTTCTTT
>TRBV11-2|TRBJ1-2|TRBD1|NA
CASTYTGGSPGYTF
TGTGCCAGCACCTATACAGGGGGGAGCCCTGGCTACACCTTC
>TRBV5-8|TRBJ1-1|NA|NA
CASSPGVRTEAFF
TGTGCCAGCAGCCCAGGGGTTAGGACTGAAGCTTTCTTT
>TRBV7-9|TRBJ2-3|NA|NA
CASSLDRDTQYF
TGTGCCAGCAGCCTGGACAGAGATACGCAGTATTTT
>TRBV6-4|TRBJ2-3|TRBD2|few
CASSDLAGGSDTQYF
TGTGCCAGCAGTGACCTAGCGGGGGGATCAGATACGCAGTATTTT
>TRBV18|TRBJ1-1|NA|NA
CASSLKGDEAFF
TGTGCCAGCTCACTCAAGGGGGATGAAGCTTTCTTT
>TRBV19|TRBJ1-1|NA|NA
CASSIHRGHNTEAFF
TGTGCCAGTAGTATCCATCGGGGACATAACACTGAAGCTTTCTTT
>TRBV29-1|TRBJ1-1|TRBD1|NA
CSVDSGGAGEAFF
TGCAGCGTTGACTCAGGGGGCGCCGGGGAAGCTTTCTTT
>TRBV5-1|TRBJ2-1|NA|NA
CASSSAGQSYNEQFF
TGCGCCAGCAGCTCCGCGGGACAGAGCTACAATGAGCAGTTCTTC
>TRBV27|TRBJ2-2|TRBD2|NA
CASSPGLAGGPTGELFF
TGTGCCAGCAGTCCGGGACTAGCGGGGGGACCCACCGGGGAGCTGTTTTTT
>TRBV24-1|TRBJ2-1|TRBD2|NA
CATSDRHPLAGGHNEQFF
TGTGCCACCAGTGATCGCCACCCCTTAGCGGGGGGGCACAATGAGCAGTTCTTC
>TRBV5-1|TRBJ2-1|TRBD1|NA
CASSLGRTGFNEQFF
TGCGCCAGCAGCTTGGGGCGGACAGGGTTCAATGAGCAGTTCTTC
>TRBV3-1/TRBV3-2|TRBJ1-1|TRBD1|NA
CASSAYRQGRTEAFF
TGTGCCAGCAGCGCGTATAGACAGGGGCGGACTGAAGCTTTCTTT
>TRBV5-6|TRBJ1-5|NA|NA
CASSLSRYGPQHF
TGTGCCAGCAGCTTGTCACGGTACGGTCCCCAGCATTTT